The clone carrying this T cell receptor (beta chain) was detected many times. The data originate from a study of prognosis after radiotherapy for stage I lung cancer. Study in general: Stage I non-small cell lung cancer patients were enrolled from early 2018 to early 2019.

For each of two time points, an approximately 6-milliliter draw of peripheral blood was taken. Genomic DNA was the source, and TCR beta CDR3 was amplified from it by two-round multiplex PCR. Every TRBV and TRBJ gene had its own specific primer in first-round PCR. In TCRdb, the multiplex PCR reads were re-called with MiXCR into one record per CDR3 protein. Of 51,000 or so distinct CDR3 sequences in the sample, 30% to 40% were seen once. The CDR3 spans 13 residues. V dropped 6 bases and J dropped 5; count of bases not matched to a gene: 5. The J gene is TRBJ2-7, the V gene TRBV12-3 or TRBV12-4; 9 nucleotides agree with TRBD1. This receptor was taken from a donor aged 50 or older with non-small cell lung cancer. Material: PBMCs, obtained before or after stereotactic body radiation therapy (not recorded which). Here the CDR3 DNA reads TGTGCCAGCAGCTGGGGACAGGGCGACGAGCAGTACTTC. This encodes CASSWGQGDEQYF.